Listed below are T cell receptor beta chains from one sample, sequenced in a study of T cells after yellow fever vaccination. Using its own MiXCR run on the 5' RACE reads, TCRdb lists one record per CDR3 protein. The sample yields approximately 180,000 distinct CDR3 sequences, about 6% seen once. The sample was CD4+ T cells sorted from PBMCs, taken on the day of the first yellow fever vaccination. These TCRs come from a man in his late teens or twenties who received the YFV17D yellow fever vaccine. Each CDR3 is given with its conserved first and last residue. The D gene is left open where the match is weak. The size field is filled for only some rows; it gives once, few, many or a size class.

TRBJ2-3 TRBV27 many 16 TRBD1 TGTGCCAGCAGTTTGGAAGCGGGGACAGGGACAGATACGCAGTATTTT CASSLEAGTGTDTQYF
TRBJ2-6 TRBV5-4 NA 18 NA TGTGCCAGCAGCTTGGGGGCCAGGGCTGAGTCTGGGGCCAACGTCCTGACTTTC CASSLGARAESGANVLTF
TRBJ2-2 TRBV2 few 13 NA TGTGCCAGCCGATATCAGGGAACCGGGGAGCTGTTTTTT CASRYQGTGELFF
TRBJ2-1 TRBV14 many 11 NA TGTGCCAGCAGCCATGGGGGTGAGCAGTTCTTC CASSHGGEQFF
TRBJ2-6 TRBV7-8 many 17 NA TGTGCCAGCAGCCTTGGATGGGGCGCGTCTGGGGCCAACGTCCTGACTTTC CASSLGWGASGANVLTF
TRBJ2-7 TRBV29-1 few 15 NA TGCAGCGTTGAAGATCGTCTATCCTCCACCTACGAGCAGTACTTC CSVEDRLSSTYEQYF
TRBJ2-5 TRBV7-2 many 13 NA TGTGCCAGCAGCCAGCAGGGGGGGGAGACCCAGTACTTC CASSQQGGETQYF
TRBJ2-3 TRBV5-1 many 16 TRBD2 TGCGCCAGCAGCTTGTCCGGGGGGTCCCTACCAGATACGCAGTATTTT CASSLSGGSLPDTQYF
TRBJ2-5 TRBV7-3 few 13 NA TGTGCCAGCAGCGAGGAACTCCAAGAGACCCAGTACTTC CASSEELQETQYF
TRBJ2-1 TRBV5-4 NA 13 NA TGTGCCAGCAGCTTGGCCAGGTTCGATGAGCAGTTCTTC CASSLARFDEQFF
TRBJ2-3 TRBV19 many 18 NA TGTGCCAGTAGTAAGGGCCGCTCCCAGGGGGGGATCACAGATACGCAGTATTTT CASSKGRSQGGITDTQYF
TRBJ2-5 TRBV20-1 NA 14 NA TGCAGTGCTAGAGCCTCAGGGTACCAAGAGACCCAGTACTTC CSARASGYQETQYF
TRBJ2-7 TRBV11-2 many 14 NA TGTGCCAGCAGCTTCACGTATAGTACCTACGAGCAGTACTTC CASSFTYSTYEQYF
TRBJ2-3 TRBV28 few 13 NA TGTGCCAGCAGTTTAGAGGGCGTGGGAACGCAGTATTTT CASSLEGVGTQYF
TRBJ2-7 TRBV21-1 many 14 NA TGTGCCAGCAGAAGGACAGGGAAGTCCTACGAGCAGTACTTC CASRRTGKSYEQYF
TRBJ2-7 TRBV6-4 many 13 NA TGTGCCAGCAGTCGAGTATATCGGGGCGAGCAGTACTTC CASSRVYRGEQYF
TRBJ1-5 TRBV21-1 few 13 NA TGTGCCAGCAGCAAATCGTGCGGTCAGCCCCAGCATTTT CASSKSCGQPQHF
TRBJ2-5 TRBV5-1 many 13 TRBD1 TGCGCCAGCAGCCCCGGGACAGAAGAGACCCAGTACTTC CASSPGTEETQYF
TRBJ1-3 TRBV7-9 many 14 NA TGTGCCAGCAGGCAGGAAAGCTCTGGAAACACCATATATTTT CASRQESSGNTIYF
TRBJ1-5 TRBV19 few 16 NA TGTGCCAGTAACCCCAGATGGTTGGAGGGCAATCAGCCCCAGCATTTT CASNPRWLEGNQPQHF
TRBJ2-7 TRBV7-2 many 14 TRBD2 TGTGCCAGCAGCCCCCGGGACTATAAATACGAGCAGTACTTC CASSPRDYKYEQYF
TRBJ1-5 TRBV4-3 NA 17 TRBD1 TGCGCCAGCAGTCGGACAGGGGTAAGAGACAGCAATCAGCCCCAGCATTTT CASSRTGVRDSNQPQHF
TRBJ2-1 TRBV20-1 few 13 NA TGCAGTGCCTGGGGGACTTTGTACAATGAGCAGTTCTTC CSAWGTLYNEQFF
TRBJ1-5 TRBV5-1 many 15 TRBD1 TGCGCCAGCAGCTTGGGGGACAGGGCTTACGAAGCCCAGCATTTT CASSLGDRAYEAQHF
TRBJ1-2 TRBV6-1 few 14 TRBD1 TGTGCCAGCAGAGGGACAGGGGGCGACTATGGCTACACCTTC CASRGTGGDYGYTF
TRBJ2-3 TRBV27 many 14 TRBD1 TGTGCCAGTAAGAAGCAGGGGGCGGAAGATACGCAGTATTTT CASKKQGAEDTQYF
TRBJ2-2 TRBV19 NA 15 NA TGTGCCACCCGCGGGGCCGATCCGAACACCGGGGAGCTGTTTTTT CATRGADPNTGELFF
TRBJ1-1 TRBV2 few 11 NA TGTGCCAGCACTGGACGCACTGAAGCTTTCTTT CASTGRTEAFF
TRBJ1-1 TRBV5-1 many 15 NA TGCGCCAGCAGCGTACCACAGGGAGAGGGCACTGAAGCTTTCTTT CASSVPQGEGTEAFF
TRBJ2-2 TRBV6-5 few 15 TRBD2 TGTGCCAGCCGCGGGGGGAGCGCGAACACCGGGGAGCTGTTTTTT CASRGGSANTGELFF
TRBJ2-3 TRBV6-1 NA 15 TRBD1 TGTGCCAGCAGTACACAGGGGGCCCGCACAGATACGCAGTATTTT CASSTQGARTDTQYF
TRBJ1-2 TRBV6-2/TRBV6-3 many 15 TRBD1 TGTGCCAGCAGCGACGGACAGGCCAAAAGGGGTGGCTACACCTTC CASSDGQAKRGGYTF
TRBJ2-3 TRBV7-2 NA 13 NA TGTGCCAGCAGCTTAGCGGATGGGGATACGCAGTATTTT CASSLADGDTQYF
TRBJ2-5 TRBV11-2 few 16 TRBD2 TGTGCCAGCAGCTTAGATCAAGCGGGGGGTGAGGAGACCCAGTACTTC CASSLDQAGGEETQYF
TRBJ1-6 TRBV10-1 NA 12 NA TGCGCCAGCTCTGATTCGAATTCACCCCTCCACTTT CASSDSNSPLHF
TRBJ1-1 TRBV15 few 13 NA TGTGCCACCAGCCGATCAGGGACCACTGAAGCTTTCTTT CATSRSGTTEAFF
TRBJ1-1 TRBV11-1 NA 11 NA TGTGCCAGCAGCCTCCAGCAGGAAGCTTTCTTT CASSLQQEAFF
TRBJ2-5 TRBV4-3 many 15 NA TGCGCCAGCAGCCAAGAGTTCAGGATCCAAGAGACCCAGTACTTC CASSQEFRIQETQYF
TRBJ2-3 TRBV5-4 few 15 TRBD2 TGTGCCTACCCAGTTGGCGGGGGGAGGACAGATACGCAGTATTTT CAYPVGGGRTDTQYF
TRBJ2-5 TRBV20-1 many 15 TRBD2 TGCAGTGCTAGATCGGCTAGCGGGGGGGCCCGGACCCAGTACTTC CSARSASGGARTQYF
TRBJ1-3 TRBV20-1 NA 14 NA TGCAGTGCTAGTGGTCGCTCCTCTGGAAACACCATATATTTT CSASGRSSGNTIYF
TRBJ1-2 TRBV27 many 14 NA TGTGCCAGCAGTTTAAACGACGGACAGTATGGCTACACCTTC CASSLNDGQYGYTF
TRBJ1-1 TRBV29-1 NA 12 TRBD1 TGCAGCGTTGAGGGACAGGCGACTGAAGCTTTCTTT CSVEGQATEAFF
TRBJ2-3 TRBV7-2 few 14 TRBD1 TGTGCCAGCAGAAGGACAGGGCCGACAGATACGCAGTATTTT CASRRTGPTDTQYF
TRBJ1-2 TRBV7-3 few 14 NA TGTGCCAGCAGCTTAAGCTCCAGCAACTATGGCTACACCTTC CASSLSSSNYGYTF
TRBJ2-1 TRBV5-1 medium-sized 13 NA TGCGCCAGCAGCTTGACAGGCAACAATGAGCAGTTCTTC CASSLTGNNEQFF
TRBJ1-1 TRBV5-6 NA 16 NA TGTGCCAGCAGCTTGGCTCCTGGAGGGGTGAACACTGAAGCTTTCTTT CASSLAPGGVNTEAFF
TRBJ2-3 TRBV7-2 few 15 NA TGTGCCAGCAGCCTACAGGGCTCTGGCACAGATACGCAGTATTTT CASSLQGSGTDTQYF
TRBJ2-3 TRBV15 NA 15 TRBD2 TGTGCCACCAGCAGCTCAGCGGGGCTCACAGATACGCAGTATTTT CATSSSAGLTDTQYF
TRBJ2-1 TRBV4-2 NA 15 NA TGTGCCAGCAGCCAAGAAATACGGGCCTACAATGAGCAGTTCTTC CASSQEIRAYNEQFF